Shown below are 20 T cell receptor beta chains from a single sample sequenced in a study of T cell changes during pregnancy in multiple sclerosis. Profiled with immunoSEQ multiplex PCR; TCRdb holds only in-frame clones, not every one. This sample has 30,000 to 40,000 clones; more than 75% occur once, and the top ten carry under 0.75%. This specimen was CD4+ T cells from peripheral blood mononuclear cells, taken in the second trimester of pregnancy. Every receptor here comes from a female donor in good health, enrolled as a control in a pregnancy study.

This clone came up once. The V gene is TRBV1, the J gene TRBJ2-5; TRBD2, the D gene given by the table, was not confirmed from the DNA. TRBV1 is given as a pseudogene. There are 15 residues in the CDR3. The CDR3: CTGRYSGGAQETQYF. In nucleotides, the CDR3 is TGCACCGGCCGTTATAGCGGGGGGGCTCAGGAGACCCAGTACTTC.

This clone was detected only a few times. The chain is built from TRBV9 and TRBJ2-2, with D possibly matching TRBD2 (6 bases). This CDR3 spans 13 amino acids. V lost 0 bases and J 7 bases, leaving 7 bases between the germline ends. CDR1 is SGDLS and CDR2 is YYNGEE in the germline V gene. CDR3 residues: CASSVVTSGELFF. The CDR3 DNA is TGTGCCAGCAGCGTAGTGACTAGCGGGGAGCTGTTTTTT.

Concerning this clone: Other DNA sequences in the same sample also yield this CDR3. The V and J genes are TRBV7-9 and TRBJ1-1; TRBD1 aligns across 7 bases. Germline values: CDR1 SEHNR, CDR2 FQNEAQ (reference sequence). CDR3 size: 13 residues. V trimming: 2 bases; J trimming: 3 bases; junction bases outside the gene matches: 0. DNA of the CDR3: TGTGCCAGCAGCTTAACAGGGGACACTGAAGCTTTCTTT. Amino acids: CASSLTGDTEAFF. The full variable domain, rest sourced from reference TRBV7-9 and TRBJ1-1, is DTGVSQNPRHKITKRGQNVTFRCDPISEHNRLYWYRQTLGQGPEFLTYFQNEAQLEKSRLLSDRFSAERPKGSFSTLEIQRTEQGDSAMYLCASSLTGDTEAFFGQGTRLTVV.

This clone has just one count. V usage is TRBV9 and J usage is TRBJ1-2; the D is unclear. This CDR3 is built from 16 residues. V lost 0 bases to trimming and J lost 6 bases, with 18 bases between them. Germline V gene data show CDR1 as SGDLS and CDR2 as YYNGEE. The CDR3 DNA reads TGTGCCAGCAGCGTAGGAAGTAGGAGGGCGTCCGATGGCTACACCTTC. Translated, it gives CASSVGSRRASDGYTF.

In DNA form, the CDR3 reads TGTGCCAGCAGCAAGACTAGCGGGGGGGCCATGCGTTACAATGAGCAGTTCTTC. This translates into CASSKTSGGAMRYNEQFF. The V call is TRBV7-9, the J call TRBJ2-1; 14 nucleotides agree with TRBD2. Trimming took 5 bases from V and 4 from J; bases not matched to a gene: 10. Germline V lookup: CDR1 SEHNR, CDR2 FQNEAQ (reference sequence). The CDR3 has 18 amino acids.

In DNA form, the CDR3 reads TGTGCCAGCAGCTGGACCGAAGGAGGTCAGCCCCAGCATTTT. Translation: CASSWTEGGQPQHF. The chain employs TRBV7-2 and TRBJ1-5; no clear D. The CDR3 spans 14 residues. V was trimmed by 4 bases and J by 6 bases, leaving 13 bases between them. In germline, CDR1 is SGHTA, CDR2 FQGNSA. The full variable domain, its missing parts supplied by reference TRBV7-2 and TRBJ1-5, is GAGVSQSPSNKVTEKGKDVELRCDPISGHTALYWYRQSLGQGLEFLIYFQGNSAPDKSGLPSDRFSAERTGGSVSTLTIQRTQQEDSAVYLCASSWTEGGQPQHFGDGTRLSIL.

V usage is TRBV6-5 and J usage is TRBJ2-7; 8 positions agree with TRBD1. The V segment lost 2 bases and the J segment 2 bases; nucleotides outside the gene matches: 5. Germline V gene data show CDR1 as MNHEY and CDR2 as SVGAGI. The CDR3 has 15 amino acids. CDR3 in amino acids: CASSYGAGGTYEQYF. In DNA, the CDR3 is TGTGCCAGCAGTTACGGAGCAGGGGGCACCTACGAGCAGTACTTC.

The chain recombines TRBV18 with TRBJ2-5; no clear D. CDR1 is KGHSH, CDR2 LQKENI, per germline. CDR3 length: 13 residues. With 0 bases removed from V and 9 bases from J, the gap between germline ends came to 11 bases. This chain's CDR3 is CASSPPARVPQYF. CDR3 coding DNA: TGTGCCAGCTCACCACCGGCCCGGGTGCCCCAGTACTTC.

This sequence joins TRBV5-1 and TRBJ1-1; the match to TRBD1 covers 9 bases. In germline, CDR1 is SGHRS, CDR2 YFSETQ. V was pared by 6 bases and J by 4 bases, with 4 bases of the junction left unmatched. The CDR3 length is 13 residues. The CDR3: CASMKTGGTEAFF. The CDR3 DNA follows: TGCGCCAGCATGAAGACAGGGGGCACTGAAGCTTTCTTT.

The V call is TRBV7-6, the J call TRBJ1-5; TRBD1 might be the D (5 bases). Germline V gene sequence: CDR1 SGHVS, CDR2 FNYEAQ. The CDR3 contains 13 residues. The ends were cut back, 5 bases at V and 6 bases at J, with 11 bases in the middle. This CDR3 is CASSVSGGQPQHF. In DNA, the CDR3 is TGTGCCAGCAGCGTCTCGGGGGGTCAGCCCCAGCATTTT.

The CDR3 reads CASRTSGGSGETQYF. For the CDR3, the DNA is TGTGCCAGCAGGACTAGCGGGGGGTCGGGGGAGACCCAGTACTTC. This rearrangement joins TRBV6-1 to TRBJ2-5; TRBD2 matches at 13 bases. CDR1 MNHNS and CDR2 SASEGT come from the germline V gene. This CDR3 has 15 residues. V was clipped by 6 bases and J by 5 bases; unmatched bases: 6.

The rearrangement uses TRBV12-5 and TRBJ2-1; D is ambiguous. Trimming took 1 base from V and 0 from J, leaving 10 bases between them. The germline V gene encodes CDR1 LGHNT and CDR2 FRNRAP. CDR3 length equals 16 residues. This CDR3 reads CASGLGLGSSYNEQFF. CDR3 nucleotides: TGTGCTAGTGGTTTGGGGCTAGGCAGCTCCTACAATGAGCAGTTCTTC. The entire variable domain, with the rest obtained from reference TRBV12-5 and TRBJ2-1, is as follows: DARVTQTPRHKVTEMGQEVTMRCQPILGHNTVFWYRQTMMQGLELLAYFRNRAPLDDSGMPKDRFSAEMPDATLATLKIQPSEPRDSAVYFCASGLGLGSSYNEQFFGPGTRLTVL.

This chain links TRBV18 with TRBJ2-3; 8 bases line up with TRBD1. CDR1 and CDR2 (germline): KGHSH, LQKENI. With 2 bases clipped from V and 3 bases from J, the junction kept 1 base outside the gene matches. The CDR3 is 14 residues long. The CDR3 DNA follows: TGTGCCAGCTCACCAGACAGGGGAACAGATACGCAGTATTTT. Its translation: CASSPDRGTDTQYF.

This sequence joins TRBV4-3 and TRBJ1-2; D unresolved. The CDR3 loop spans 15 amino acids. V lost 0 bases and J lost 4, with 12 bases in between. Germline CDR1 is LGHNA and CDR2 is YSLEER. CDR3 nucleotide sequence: TGCGCCAGCAGCCAAGATGGACCCCGGGGCTATGGCTACACCTTC. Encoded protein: CASSQDGPRGYGYTF.

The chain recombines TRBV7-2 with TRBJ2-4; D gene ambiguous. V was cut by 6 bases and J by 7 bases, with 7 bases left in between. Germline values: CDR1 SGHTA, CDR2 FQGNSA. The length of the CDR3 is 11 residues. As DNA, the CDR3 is TGTGCCAGCAGTCCTAATAACATTCAGTACTTC. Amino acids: CASSPNNIQYF.

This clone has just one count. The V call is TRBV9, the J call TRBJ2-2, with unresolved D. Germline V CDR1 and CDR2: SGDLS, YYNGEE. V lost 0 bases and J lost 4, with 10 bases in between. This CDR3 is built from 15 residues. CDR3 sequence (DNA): TGTGCCAGCAGCGTAGGCCAGGTCGCCACCGGGGAGCTGTTTTTT. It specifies CASSVGQVATGELFF.

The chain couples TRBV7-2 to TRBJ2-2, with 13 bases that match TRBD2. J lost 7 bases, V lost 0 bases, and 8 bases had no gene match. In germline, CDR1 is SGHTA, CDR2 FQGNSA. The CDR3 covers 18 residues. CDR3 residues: CASSLAGGLAGVLGELFF. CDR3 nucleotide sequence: TGTGCCAGCAGCTTAGCAGGAGGACTAGCGGGGGTGCTCGGGGAGCTGTTTTTT.

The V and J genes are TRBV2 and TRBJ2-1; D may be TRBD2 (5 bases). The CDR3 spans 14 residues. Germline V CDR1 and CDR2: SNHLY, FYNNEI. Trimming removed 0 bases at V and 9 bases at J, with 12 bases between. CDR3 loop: CASSEALRGAEQFF. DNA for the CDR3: TGTGCCAGCAGTGAAGCGCTTCGGGGTGCTGAGCAGTTCTTC.

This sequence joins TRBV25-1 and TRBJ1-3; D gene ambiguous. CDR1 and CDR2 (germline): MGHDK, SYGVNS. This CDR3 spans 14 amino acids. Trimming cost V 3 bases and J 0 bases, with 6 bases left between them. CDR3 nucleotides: TGTGCCAGCAGTGATACCAGCTCTGGAAACACCATATATTTT. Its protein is CASSDTSSGNTIYF. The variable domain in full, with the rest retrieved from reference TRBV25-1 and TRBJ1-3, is EADIYQTPRYLVIGTGKKITLECSQTMGHDKMYWYQQDPGMELHLIHYSYGVNSTEKGDLSSESTVSRIRTEHFPLTLESARPSHTSQYLCASSDTSSGNTIYFGEGSWLTVV.

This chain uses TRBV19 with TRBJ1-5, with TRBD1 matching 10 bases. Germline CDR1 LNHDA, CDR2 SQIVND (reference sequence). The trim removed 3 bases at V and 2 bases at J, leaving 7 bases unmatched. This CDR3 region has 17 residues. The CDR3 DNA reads TGTGCCAGTAGTATCCAGGACAGGGGGAGAGGCAATCAGCCCCAGCATTTT. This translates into CASSIQDRGRGNQPQHF.